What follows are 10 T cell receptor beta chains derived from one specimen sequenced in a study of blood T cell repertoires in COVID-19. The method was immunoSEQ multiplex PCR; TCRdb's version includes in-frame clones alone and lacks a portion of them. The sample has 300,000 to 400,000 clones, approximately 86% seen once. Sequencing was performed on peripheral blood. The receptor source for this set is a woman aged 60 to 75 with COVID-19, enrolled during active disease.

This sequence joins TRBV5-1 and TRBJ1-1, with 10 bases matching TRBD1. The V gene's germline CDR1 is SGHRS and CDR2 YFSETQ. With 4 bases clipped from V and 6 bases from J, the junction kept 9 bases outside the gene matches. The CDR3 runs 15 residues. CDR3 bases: TGCGCCAGCAGCGGGTTAGGACAGGGGGTGGCTGAAGCTTTCTTT. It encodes CASSGLGQGVAEAFF.

The CDR3 spells CAWSSGQINSPLHF. The DNA for the CDR3 is TGTGCCTGGAGTTCGGGACAGATTAATTCACCCCTCCACTTT. V gene TRBV30 combines with J gene TRBJ1-6; 7 positions agree with TRBD1. Germline V gene lookup returns CDR1 GTSNPN and CDR2 SVGIG (reference sequence). V lost 2 bases to trimming and J lost 6 bases; unmatched junction nucleotides: 4. There are 14 residues in the CDR3.

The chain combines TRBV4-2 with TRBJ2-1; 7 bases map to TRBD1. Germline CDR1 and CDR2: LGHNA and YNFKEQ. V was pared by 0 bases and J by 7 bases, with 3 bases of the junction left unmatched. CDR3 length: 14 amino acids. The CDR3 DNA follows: TGTGCCAGCAGCCAAGAGGGACAGTCGAATGAGCAGTTCTTC. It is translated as CASSQEGQSNEQFF.

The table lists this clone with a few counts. The DNA of the CDR3 is TGTGCCACCAGCAGTACACAGGGGAAGAGCAATCAGCCCCAGCATTTT. Its translation is CATSSTQGKSNQPQHF. The chain uses TRBV15 and TRBJ1-5; TRBD1 agrees at 7 bases. V was pared by 3 bases and J by 1 base, with 6 bases of the junction left unmatched. Per germline, CDR1 LNHNV and CDR2 YYDKDF (reference sequence). This CDR3 comprises 16 residues.

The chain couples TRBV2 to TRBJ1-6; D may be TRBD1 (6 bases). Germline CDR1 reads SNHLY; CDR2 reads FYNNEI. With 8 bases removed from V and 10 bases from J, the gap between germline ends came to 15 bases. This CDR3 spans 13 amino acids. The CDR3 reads CASGGGQGSPLHF. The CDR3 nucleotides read TGTGCCAGCGGGGGGGGCCAGGGCTCACCCCTCCACTTT.

CDR3 sequence reads: CASSPSGAPTTYEQYF. CDR3 nucleotides: TGTGCCAGTAGTCCCAGTGGGGCGCCTACGACCTACGAGCAGTACTTC. J is TRBJ2-7 and V is TRBV19; TRBD1 might be the D (5 bases). CDR3 length: 16 residues. Germline CDR1 is LNHDA and CDR2 is SQIVND (reference sequence). Trimming removed 5 bases at V and 2 bases at J, with 19 bases between.

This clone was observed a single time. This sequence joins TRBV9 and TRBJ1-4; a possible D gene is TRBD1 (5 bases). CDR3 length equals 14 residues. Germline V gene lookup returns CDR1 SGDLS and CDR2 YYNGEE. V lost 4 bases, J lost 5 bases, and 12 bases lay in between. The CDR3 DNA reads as TGTGCCAGCAGCCCAGGCCGGGGGAATGAAAAACTGTTTTTT. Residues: CASSPGRGNEKLFF.

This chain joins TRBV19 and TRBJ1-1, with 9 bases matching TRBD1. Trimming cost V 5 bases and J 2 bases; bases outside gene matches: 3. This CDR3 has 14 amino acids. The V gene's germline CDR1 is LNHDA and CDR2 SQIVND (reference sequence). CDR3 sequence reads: CASSVGQGNTEAFF. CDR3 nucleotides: TGTGCCAGTAGTGTGGGACAGGGAAACACTGAAGCTTTCTTT. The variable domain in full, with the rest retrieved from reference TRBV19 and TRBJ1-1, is DGGITQSPKYLFRKEGQNVTLSCEQNLNHDAMYWYRQDPGQGLRLIYYSQIVNDFQKGDIAEGYSVSREKKESFPLTVTSAQKNPTAFYLCASSVGQGNTEAFFGQGTRLTVV.

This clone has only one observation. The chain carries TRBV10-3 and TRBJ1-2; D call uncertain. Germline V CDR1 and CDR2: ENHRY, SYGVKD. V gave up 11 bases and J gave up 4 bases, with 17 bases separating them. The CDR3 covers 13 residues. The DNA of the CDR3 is TGTGCCGCCACCACGACCGGACTCTATGGCTACACCTTC. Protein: CAATTTGLYGYTF.

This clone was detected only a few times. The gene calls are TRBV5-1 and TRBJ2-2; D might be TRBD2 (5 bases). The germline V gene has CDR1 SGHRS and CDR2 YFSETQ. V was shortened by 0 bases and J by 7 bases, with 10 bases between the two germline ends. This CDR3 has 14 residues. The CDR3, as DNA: TGCGCCAGCAGCTTGGACGGGGTTGGCGGGGAGCTGTTTTTT. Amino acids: CASSLDGVGGELFF.